A single sample is the source of the 13 T cell receptor beta chains below, sequenced in a study of shared clonotypes between healthy human individuals. TCRdb's copy holds only in-frame clones and misses some; the assay was immunoSEQ multiplex PCR. The repertoire consists of approximately 980,000 clones, with around three quarters occurring once and the leading ten covering about 1.5%. The sequenced sample consisted of memory CD4+ T cells sorted from blood. Subset indicated: CD45RA-negative fraction. The receptors here all came from a man aged 18 to 29 in good health.

The chain recombines TRBV2 with TRBJ2-7; D is uncertain. Germline CDR1 and CDR2: SNHLY and FYNNEI. Deletions cut 6 bases from V and 6 bases from J, with 9 bases between. This CDR3 comprises 11 residues. CDR3 bases: TGTGCCAGCAGAACAACGTCCGAGCAGTACTTC. Residues: CASRTTSEQYF. Combining the CDR3 with reference TRBV2 and TRBJ2-7 gives the whole variable domain EPEVTQTPSHQVTQMGQEVILRCVPISNHLYFYWYRQILGQKVEFLVSFYNNEISEKSEIFDDQFSVERPDGSNFTLKIRSTKLEDSAMYFCASRTTSEQYFGPGTRLTVT.

The V gene is TRBV5-1, the J gene TRBJ2-3; D is unresolved. Germline lookup yields CDR1 SGHRS and CDR2 YFSETQ. Deletions cut 6 bases from V and 2 bases from J, with 10 bases between. The CDR3 length is 13 residues. Written as DNA, the CDR3 is TGCGCCAGCAATGATGGATCCACAGATACGCAGTATTTT. Encoded protein: CASNDGSTDTQYF. Looking up the rest from reference TRBV5-1 and TRBJ2-3 gives the full variable domain: KAGVTQTPRYLIKTRGQQVTLSCSPISGHRSVSWYQQTPGQGLQFLFEYFSETQRNKGNFPGRFSGRQFSNSRSEMNVSTLELGDSALYLCASNDGSTDTQYFGPGTRLTVL.

About this clone itself: This sample also contains other DNA sequences that code for the same CDR3. The gene calls are TRBV5-6 and TRBJ2-5, with 7 bases fitting TRBD2. The CDR3 length is 16 residues. Trimming cost V 0 bases and J 2 bases; bases outside gene matches: 7. Germline V CDR1 and CDR2: SGHDT, YYEEEE. The CDR3 protein is CASSLGPLGLQETQYF. Written as DNA, the CDR3 is TGTGCCAGCAGCTTGGGGCCCCTGGGACTACAAGAGACCCAGTACTTC.

This clone was detected a few times. The CDR3 DNA reads as TGTGCCAGCAGTGAAGGGACTAGCGGTTACAATGAGCAGTTCTTC. This codes for CASSEGTSGYNEQFF. V is TRBV6-4 and J is TRBJ2-1, with TRBD2 matching over 11 bases. Trimming took 3 bases from V and 4 from J; bases not matched to a gene: 2. The CDR3 length is 15 residues. Germline V gene sequence: CDR1 MRHNA, CDR2 SNTAGT.

V is TRBV13 and J is TRBJ1-1; TRBD1 matches 8 bases. This CDR3 comprises 15 residues. CDR1 and CDR2 (germline): PRHDT, FYEKMQ (reference sequence). The V segment lost 5 bases and the J segment 1 base; nucleotides outside the gene matches: 6. The CDR3, as DNA: TGTGCCAGCAGCCCAAGGGACAGGAGGAACACTGAAGCTTTCTTT. This sequence encodes CASSPRDRRNTEAFF. Full variable domain (remainder filled in from reference TRBV13 and TRBJ1-1): AAGVIQSPRHLIKEKRETATLKCYPIPRHDTVYWYQQGPGQDPQFLISFYEKMQSDKGSIPDRFSAQQFSDYHSELNMSSLELGDSALYFCASSPRDRRNTEAFFGQGTRLTVV.

The CDR3 sequence: CASSRVQGISNYGYTF. The CDR3 DNA reads TGCGCCAGCAGCCGGGTACAGGGAATCTCTAACTATGGCTACACCTTC. The chain carries TRBV4-1 and TRBJ1-2; a possible D gene is TRBD1 (6 bases). This CDR3 has 16 amino acids. Per the germline V gene, CDR1 is MGHRA and CDR2 is YSYEKL. Trimming removed 4 bases at V and 0 bases at J, with 15 bases between.

The chain uses TRBV20-1 and TRBJ2-7, with D tentatively TRBD2 (7 bases). In germline, CDR1 is DFQATT, CDR2 SNEGSKA (reference sequence). The CDR3 is made up of 11 amino acids. Trimming took 3 bases from V and 9 from J, leaving 12 bases between them. CDR3 sequence (DNA): TGCAGTGCTAGGGAGGGAGGGGGGCAGTACTTC. It encodes CSAREGGGQYF.

The chain combines TRBV5-1 with TRBJ1-1, with 8 bases identical to TRBD1. V dropped 4 bases and J dropped 5; count of bases not matched to a gene: 4. Germline V gene sequence: CDR1 SGHRS, CDR2 YFSETQ. The CDR3 runs to 13 residues. The CDR3 loop is CASSQGAETEAFF. CDR3 coding DNA: TGCGCCAGCAGCCAGGGGGCTGAAACTGAAGCTTTCTTT.

The CDR3 loop is CASSLTTTRSEQFF. CDR3 nucleotide sequence: TGTGCCAGCAGCTTAACGACCACTCGGAGTGAGCAGTTCTTC. This chain uses TRBV7-9 with TRBJ2-1; the D is unclear. The CDR3 has 14 amino acids. Trimming left V 2 bases short and J 9 bases short, with 14 bases between. Germline V gene sequence: CDR1 SEHNR, CDR2 FQNEAQ (reference sequence).

The chain couples TRBV5-5 to TRBJ2-7, with a tentative D call TRBD1 (5 bases). CDR3 length equals 13 residues. Germline V gene lookup returns CDR1 SGHKS and CDR2 YYEKEE (reference sequence). V lost 5 bases and J lost 0, with 9 bases in between. CDR3: CASRTTGSYEQYF. The CDR3 DNA sequence: TGTGCCAGCAGAACCACAGGCTCCTACGAGCAGTACTTC.

The rearrangement links TRBV5-1 to TRBJ1-6; TRBD1 might be the D (6 bases). Germline V gene lookup returns CDR1 SGHRS and CDR2 YFSETQ. V was shortened by 5 bases and J by 1 base, with 10 bases between the two germline ends. The CDR3 runs 15 residues. CDR3 in DNA: TGCGCCAGCAGAGTCACAGGGTCCTATAATTCACCCCTCCACTTT. Amino acids: CASRVTGSYNSPLHF.

On this clone itself: Other DNA sequences within the sample encode an identical CDR3. The rearrangement links TRBV5-1 to TRBJ2-1, with 14 nucleotides matching TRBD2. The CDR3 is 14 residues long. Germline-derived CDR1 and CDR2 are SGHRS and YFSETQ. V trimming: 4 bases; J trimming: 9 bases; junction bases outside the gene matches: 3. The CDR3 DNA is TGCGCCAGCAGCCCGGGACTAGCGGGAGTTGAGCAGTTCTTC. This translates into CASSPGLAGVEQFF.

Only a few counts were recorded for this clone. This chain connects TRBV9 to TRBJ2-3, with 8 bases lining up with TRBD2. The CDR3 runs 18 residues. The germline gives CDR1 SGDLS, CDR2 YYNGEE. V shed 0 bases, J shed 1 base, and the junction held 10 bases outside the gene matches. The DNA of the CDR3 is TGTGCCAGCAGCGTAGCTCTTGGAGCGGGGGTAGGCACAGATACGCAGTATTTT. As protein: CASSVALGAGVGTDTQYF.